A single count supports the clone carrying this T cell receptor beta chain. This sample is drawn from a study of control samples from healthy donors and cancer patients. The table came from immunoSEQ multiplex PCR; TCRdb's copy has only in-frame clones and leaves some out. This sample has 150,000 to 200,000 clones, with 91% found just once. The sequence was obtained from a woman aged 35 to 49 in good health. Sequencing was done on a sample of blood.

The CDR3 DNA reads TGTGCCAGCAGCTACGACAGGGGGCAATACGGAAACACCATATATTTT. Translated: CASSYDRGQYGNTIYF. This rearrangement joins TRBV2 to TRBJ1-3, with 10 bases that match TRBD1. V shed 6 bases and J 4 bases; nucleotides not matched to a gene: 9. CDR3 length equals 16 residues. Germline V lookup: CDR1 SNHLY, CDR2 FYNNEI. The whole variable domain, filled in from reference TRBV2 and TRBJ1-3, reads EPEVTQTPSHQVTQMGQEVILRCVPISNHLYFYWYRQILGQKVEFLVSFYNNEISEKSEIFDDQFSVERPDGSNFTLKIRSTKLEDSAMYFCASSYDRGQYGNTIYFGEGSWLTVV.